This entry concerns a single TCR beta chain. Germline CDR1 is SGHTA and CDR2 is FQGNSA. Trimming took 2 bases from V and 5 from J, leaving 15 bases between them. CDR3 length: 16 amino acids. The sample originates from a study of blood T cell repertoires in COVID-19. In the study overall: Both acute and convalescent COVID-19 samples were obtained from the United States, Italy and Spain.

Produced via immunoSEQ multiplex PCR; TCRdb's table is partial and in-frame only. The table has about 54,000 clones, 90% seen once. V is TRBV7-2 and J is TRBJ2-2, with a weak D call TRBD2 (6 bases). This clonotype originated in a woman between 40 and 55 years old with active COVID-19. The sequencing sample was made of peripheral blood. This chain's CDR3 is CASSLLRGGRTGELFF. CDR3 nucleotides: TGTGCCAGCAGCTTACTCCGTGGGGGGAGGACCGGGGAGCTGTTTTTT.